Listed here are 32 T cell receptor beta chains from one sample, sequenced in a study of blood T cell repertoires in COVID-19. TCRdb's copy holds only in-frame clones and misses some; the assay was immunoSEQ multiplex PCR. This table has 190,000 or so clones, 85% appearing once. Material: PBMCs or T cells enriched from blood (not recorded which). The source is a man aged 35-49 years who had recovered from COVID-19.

The DNA of the CDR3 is TGTGCCAGCAGCTTAGTTAACCCCAGGGTGGCCTATGGCTACACCTTC. Protein product: CASSLVNPRVAYGYTF. The chain recombines TRBV7-2 with TRBJ1-2; a possible D gene is TRBD1 (5 bases). Deletions cut 1 base from V and 4 bases from J, with 16 bases between. The germline CDR1 and CDR2 sequences are SGHTA and FQGNSA. The CDR3 is 16 residues long.

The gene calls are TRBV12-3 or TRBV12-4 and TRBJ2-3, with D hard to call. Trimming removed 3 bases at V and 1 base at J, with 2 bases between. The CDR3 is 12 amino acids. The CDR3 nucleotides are TGTGCCAGCAGTTTCGGCACAGATACGCAGTATTTT. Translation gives CASSFGTDTQYF.

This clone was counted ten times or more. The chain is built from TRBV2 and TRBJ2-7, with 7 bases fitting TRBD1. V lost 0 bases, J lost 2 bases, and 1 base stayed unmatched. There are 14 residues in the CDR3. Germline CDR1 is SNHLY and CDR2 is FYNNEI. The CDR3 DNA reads TGTGCCAGCAGTGAAGCCGGGACAGCCTACGAGCAGTACTTC. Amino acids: CASSEAGTAYEQYF.

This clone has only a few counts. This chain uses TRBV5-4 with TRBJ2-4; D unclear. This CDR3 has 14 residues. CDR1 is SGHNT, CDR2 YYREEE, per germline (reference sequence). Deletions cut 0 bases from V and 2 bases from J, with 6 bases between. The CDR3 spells CASSLESTKNIQYF. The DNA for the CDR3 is TGTGCCAGCAGCTTGGAATCAACCAAAAACATTCAGTACTTC. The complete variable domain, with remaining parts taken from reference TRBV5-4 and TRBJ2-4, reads ETGVTQSPTHLIKTRGQQVTLRCSSQSGHNTVSWYQQALGQGPQFIFQYYREEENGRGNFPPRFSGLQFPNYSSELNVNALELDDSALYLCASSLESTKNIQYFGAGTRLSVL.

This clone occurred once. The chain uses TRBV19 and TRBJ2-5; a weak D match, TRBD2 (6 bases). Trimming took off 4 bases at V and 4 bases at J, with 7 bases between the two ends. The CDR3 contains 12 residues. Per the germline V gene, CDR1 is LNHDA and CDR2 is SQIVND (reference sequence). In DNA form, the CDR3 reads TGTGCCAGTAGTAGGGACTTAGAGACCCAGTACTTC. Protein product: CASSRDLETQYF.

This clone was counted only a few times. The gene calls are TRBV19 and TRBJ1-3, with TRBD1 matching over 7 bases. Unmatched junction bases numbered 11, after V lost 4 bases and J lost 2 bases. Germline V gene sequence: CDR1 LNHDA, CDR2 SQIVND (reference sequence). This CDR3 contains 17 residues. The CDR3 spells CASSRLYRGATGNTIYF. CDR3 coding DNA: TGTGCCAGTAGTAGACTCTACAGGGGAGCGACTGGAAACACCATATATTTT.

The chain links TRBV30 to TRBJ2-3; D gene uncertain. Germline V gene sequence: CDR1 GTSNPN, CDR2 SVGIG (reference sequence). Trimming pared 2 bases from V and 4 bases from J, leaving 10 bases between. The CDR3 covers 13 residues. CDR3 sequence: CAWSINLPDTQYF. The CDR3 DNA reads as TGTGCCTGGAGTATTAACCTACCAGATACGCAGTATTTT.

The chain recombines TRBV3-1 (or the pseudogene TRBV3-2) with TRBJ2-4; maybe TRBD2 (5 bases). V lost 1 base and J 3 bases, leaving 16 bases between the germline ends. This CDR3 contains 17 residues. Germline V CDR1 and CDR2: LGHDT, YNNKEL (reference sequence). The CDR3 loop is CASSQVTGSPGKNIQYF. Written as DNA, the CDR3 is TGTGCCAGCAGCCAAGTAACGGGGTCCCCTGGCAAAAACATTCAGTACTTC.

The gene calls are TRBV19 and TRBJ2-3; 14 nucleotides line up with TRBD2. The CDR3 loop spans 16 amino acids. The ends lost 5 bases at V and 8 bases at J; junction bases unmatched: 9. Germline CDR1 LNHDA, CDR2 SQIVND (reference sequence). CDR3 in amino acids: CASSPIGTSGRVTQYF. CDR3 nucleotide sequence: TGTGCCAGTAGTCCTATCGGGACTAGCGGGAGAGTTACGCAGTATTTT.

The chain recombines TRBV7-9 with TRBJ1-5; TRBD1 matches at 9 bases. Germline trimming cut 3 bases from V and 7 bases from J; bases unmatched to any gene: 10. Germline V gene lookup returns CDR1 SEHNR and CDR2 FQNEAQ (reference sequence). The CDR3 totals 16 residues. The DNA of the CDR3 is TGTGCCAGCAGCTTGGGCGGACAGGGGTTGGGCCAGCCCCAGCATTTT. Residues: CASSLGGQGLGQPQHF. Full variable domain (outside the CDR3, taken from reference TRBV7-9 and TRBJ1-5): DTGVSQNPRHKITKRGQNVTFRCDPISEHNRLYWYRQTLGQGPEFLTYFQNEAQLEKSRLLSDRFSAERPKGSFSTLEIQRTEQGDSAMYLCASSLGGQGLGQPQHFGDGTRLSIL.

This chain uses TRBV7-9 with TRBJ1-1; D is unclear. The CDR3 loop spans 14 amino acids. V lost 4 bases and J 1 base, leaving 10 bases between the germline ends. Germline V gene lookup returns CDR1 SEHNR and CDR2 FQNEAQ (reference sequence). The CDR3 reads CASSSQSGNTEAFF. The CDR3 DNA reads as TGTGCCAGCAGCTCACAATCGGGGAACACTGAAGCTTTCTTT.

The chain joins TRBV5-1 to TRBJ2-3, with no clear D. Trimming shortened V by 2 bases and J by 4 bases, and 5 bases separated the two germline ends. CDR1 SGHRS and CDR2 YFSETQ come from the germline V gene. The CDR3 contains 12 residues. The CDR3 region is CASSLEADTQYF. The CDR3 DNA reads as TGCGCCAGCAGCTTAGAGGCAGATACGCAGTATTTT.

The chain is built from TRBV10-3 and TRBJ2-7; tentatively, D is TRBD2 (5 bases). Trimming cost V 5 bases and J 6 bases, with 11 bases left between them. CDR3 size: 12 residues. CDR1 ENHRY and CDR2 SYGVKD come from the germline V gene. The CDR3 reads CAISTSKFEQYF. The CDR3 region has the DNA TGTGCCATCAGTACTAGTAAGTTCGAGCAGTACTTC.

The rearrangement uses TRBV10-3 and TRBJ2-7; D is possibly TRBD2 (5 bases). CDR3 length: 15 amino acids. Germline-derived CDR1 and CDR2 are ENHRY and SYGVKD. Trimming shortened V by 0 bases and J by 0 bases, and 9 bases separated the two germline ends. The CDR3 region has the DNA TGTGCCATCAGTGAGTCTAGCGTGAGCTCCTACGAGCAGTACTTC. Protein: CAISESSVSSYEQYF.

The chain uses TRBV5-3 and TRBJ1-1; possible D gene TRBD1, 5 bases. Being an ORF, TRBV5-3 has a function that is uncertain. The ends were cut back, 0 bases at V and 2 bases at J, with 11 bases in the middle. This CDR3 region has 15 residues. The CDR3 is CARSLDPQVNTEAFF. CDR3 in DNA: TGTGCCAGAAGCTTGGACCCACAGGTAAACACTGAAGCTTTCTTT.

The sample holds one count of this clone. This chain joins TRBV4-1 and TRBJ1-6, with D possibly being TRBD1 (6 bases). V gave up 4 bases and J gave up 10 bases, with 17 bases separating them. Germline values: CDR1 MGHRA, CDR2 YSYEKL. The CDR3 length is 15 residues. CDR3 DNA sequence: TGCGCCAGCAGCCTACACAGGGATGTCGACTCACCCCTCCACTTT. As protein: CASSLHRDVDSPLHF.

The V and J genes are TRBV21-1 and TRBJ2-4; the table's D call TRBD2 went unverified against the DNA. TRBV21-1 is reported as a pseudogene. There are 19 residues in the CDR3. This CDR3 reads CASSKMTSGRALPKNIQYF. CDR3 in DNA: TGTGCCAGCAGCAAAATGACTAGCGGGAGGGCCTTACCCAAAAACATTCAGTACTTC.

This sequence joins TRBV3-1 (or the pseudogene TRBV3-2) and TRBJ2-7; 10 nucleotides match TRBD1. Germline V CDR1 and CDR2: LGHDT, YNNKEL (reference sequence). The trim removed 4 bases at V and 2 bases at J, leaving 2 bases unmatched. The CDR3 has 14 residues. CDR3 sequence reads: CASSRGTGAYEQYF. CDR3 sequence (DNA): TGTGCCAGCAGCCGCGGGACAGGGGCCTACGAGCAGTACTTC.

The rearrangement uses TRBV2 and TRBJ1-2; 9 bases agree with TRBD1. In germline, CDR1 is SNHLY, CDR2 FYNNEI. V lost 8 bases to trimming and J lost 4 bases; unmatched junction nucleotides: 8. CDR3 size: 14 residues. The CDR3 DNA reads TGTGCCAGCCTTCCGGGACAGGGCGTCTATGGCTACACCTTC. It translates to CASLPGQGVYGYTF.

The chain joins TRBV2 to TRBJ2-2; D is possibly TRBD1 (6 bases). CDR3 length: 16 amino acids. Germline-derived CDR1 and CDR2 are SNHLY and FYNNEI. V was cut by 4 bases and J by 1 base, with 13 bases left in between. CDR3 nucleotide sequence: TGTGCCAGCAGTGGGCAGGGGCTAAAGAACACCGGGGAGCTGTTTTTT. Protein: CASSGQGLKNTGELFF.

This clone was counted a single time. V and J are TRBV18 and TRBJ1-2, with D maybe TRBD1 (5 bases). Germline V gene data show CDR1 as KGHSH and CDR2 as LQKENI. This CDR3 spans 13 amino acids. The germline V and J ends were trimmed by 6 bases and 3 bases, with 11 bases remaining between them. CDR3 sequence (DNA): TGTGCCAGCTCGCCAGCGACAGACTATGGCTACACCTTC. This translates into CASSPATDYGYTF.

CDR3 amino acids: CASSTGGSGEQFF. CDR3 DNA: TGTGCCAGCAGCACGGGAGGGTCGGGTGAGCAGTTCTTC. V gene TRBV9 combines with J gene TRBJ2-1; 8 positions agree with TRBD2. The CDR3 has 13 residues. The V segment lost 4 bases and the J segment 9 bases; nucleotides outside the gene matches: 6. Germline V gives CDR1 SGDLS, CDR2 YYNGEE.

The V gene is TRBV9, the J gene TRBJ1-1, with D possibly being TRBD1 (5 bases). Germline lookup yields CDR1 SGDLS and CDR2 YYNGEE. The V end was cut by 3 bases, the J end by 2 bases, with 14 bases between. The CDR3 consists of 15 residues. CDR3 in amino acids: CASSGLRGINTEAFF. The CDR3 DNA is TGTGCCAGCAGCGGATTAAGGGGCATTAACACTGAAGCTTTCTTT. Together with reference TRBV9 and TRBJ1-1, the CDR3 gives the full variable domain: DSGVTQTPKHLITATGQRVTLRCSPRSGDLSVYWYQQSLDQGLQFLIQYYNGEERAKGNILERFSAQQFPDLHSELNLSSLELGDSALYFCASSGLRGINTEAFFGQGTRLTVV.

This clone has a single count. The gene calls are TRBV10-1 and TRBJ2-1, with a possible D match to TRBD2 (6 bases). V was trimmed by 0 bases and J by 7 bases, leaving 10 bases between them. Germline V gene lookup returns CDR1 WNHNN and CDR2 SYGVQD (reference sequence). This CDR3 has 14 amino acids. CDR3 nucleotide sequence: TGCGCCAGCAGTGAGTCCGGGGGACGGAATGAGCAGTTCTTC. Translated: CASSESGGRNEQFF.

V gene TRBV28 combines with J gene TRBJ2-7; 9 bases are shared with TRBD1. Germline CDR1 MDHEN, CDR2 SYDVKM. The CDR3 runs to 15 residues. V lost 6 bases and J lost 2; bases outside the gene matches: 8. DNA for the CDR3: TGTGCCAGCAGGGCTAGGACAGGGGTTACCTACGAGCAGTACTTC. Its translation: CASRARTGVTYEQYF.

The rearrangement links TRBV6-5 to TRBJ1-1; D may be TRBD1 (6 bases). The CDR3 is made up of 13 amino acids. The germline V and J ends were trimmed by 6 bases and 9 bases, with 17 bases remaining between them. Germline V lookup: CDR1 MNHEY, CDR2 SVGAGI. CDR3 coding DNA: TGTGCCAGCAGCCGAGAGAGACAGGATAAAGCTTTCTTT. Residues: CASSRERQDKAFF.

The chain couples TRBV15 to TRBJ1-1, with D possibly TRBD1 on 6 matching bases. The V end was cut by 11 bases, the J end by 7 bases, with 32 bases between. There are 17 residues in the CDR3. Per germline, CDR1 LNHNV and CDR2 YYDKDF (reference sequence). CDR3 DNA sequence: TGTGCCGTCCGTAGTGCCGACAGGTCACTTATAGGTGATGAAGCTTTCTTT. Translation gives CAVRSADRSLIGDEAFF.

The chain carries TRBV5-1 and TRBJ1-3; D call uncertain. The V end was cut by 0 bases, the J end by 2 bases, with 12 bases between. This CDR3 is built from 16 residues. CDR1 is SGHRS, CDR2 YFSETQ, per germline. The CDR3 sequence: CASSLAPPGAGNTIYF. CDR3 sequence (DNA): TGCGCCAGCAGCTTGGCTCCACCAGGTGCTGGAAACACCATATATTTT.

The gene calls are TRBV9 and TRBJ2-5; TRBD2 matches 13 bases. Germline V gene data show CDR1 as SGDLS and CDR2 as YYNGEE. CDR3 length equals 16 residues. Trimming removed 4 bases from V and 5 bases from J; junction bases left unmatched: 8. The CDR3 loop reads CASSLGLAGVWETQYF. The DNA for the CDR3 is TGTGCCAGCAGCCTAGGACTAGCGGGAGTGTGGGAGACCCAGTACTTC. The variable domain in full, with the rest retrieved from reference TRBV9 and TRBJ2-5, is DSGVTQTPKHLITATGQRVTLRCSPRSGDLSVYWYQQSLDQGLQFLIQYYNGEERAKGNILERFSAQQFPDLHSELNLSSLELGDSALYFCASSLGLAGVWETQYFGPGTRLLVL.

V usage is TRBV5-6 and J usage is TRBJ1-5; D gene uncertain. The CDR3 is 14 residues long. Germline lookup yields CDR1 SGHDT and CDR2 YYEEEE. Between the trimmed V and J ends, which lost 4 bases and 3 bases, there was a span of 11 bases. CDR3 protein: CASSLDGFNQPQHF. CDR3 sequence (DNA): TGTGCCAGCAGCCTGGACGGTTTCAATCAGCCCCAGCATTTT.

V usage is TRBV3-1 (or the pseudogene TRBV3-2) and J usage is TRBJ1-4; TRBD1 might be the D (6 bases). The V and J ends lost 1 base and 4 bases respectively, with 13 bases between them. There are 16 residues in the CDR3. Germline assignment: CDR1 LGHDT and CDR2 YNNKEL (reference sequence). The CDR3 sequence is CASSQVRGAINEKLFF. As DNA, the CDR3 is TGTGCCAGCAGCCAAGTACGGGGGGCTATTAATGAAAAACTGTTTTTT.

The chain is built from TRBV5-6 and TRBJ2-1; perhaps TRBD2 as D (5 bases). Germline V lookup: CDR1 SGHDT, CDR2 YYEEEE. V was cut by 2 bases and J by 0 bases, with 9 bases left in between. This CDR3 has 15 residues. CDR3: CASSFSESSYNEQFF. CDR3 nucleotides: TGTGCCAGCAGCTTTAGCGAGAGCTCCTACAATGAGCAGTTCTTC. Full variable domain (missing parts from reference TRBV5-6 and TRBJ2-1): DAGVTQSPTHLIKTRGQQVTLRCSPKSGHDTVSWYQQALGQGPQFIFQYYEEEERQRGNFPDRFSGHQFPNYSSELNVNALLLGDSALYLCASSFSESSYNEQFFGPGTRLTVL.